Shown below are 9 T cell receptor beta chains from a single sample sequenced in a study of blood T cell repertoires in COVID-19. Clones were sequenced by immunoSEQ multiplex PCR, and TCRdb holds only the in-frame ones, with some missing. In the table there are some 35,000 clones, about 80% of which are singletons. Specimen: peripheral blood. The receptors here all came from a man aged 80 or over with acute or convalescent COVID-19.

The rearrangement links TRBV27 to TRBJ2-5; D not resolved. V dropped 7 bases and J dropped 5 bases, with 17 bases sitting between them. Germline V gene sequence: CDR1 MNHEY, CDR2 SMNVEV (reference sequence). The CDR3 covers 14 residues. CDR3 amino acids: CASTRDPRYETQYF. For the CDR3, the DNA is TGTGCCAGCACCCGAGATCCACGTTACGAGACCCAGTACTTC.

The chain joins TRBV5-5 to TRBJ1-1, with 12 nucleotides matching TRBD1. The germline CDR1 and CDR2 sequences are SGHKS and YYEKEE (reference sequence). V lost 3 bases to trimming and J lost 7 bases; unmatched junction nucleotides: 4. The CDR3 loop spans 14 amino acids. CDR3 protein: CASSWGQGAGEAFF. CDR3 nucleotides: TGTGCCAGCAGCTGGGGACAGGGGGCAGGTGAAGCTTTCTTT. The variable domain in full, completed from reference TRBV5-5 and TRBJ1-1, reads DAGVTQSPTHLIKTRGQQVTLRCSPISGHKSVSWYQQVLGQGPQFIFQYYEKEERGRGNFPDRFSARQFPNYSSELNVNALLLGDSALYLCASSWGQGAGEAFFGQGTRLTVV.

This chain joins TRBV7-6 and TRBJ2-2, with 9 bases fitting TRBD2. The V gene end was trimmed by 3 bases and the J gene end by 7 bases; junction bases not matched to a gene: 12. Germline values: CDR1 SGHVS, CDR2 FNYEAQ. The CDR3 length is 17 residues. CDR3: CASSFSYRRGGVGELFF. The CDR3, as DNA: TGTGCCAGCAGCTTCTCATATCGGCGGGGGGGCGTCGGGGAGCTGTTTTTT.

The gene calls are TRBV5-1 and TRBJ2-7; TRBD1 aligns across 10 bases. The V gene end was trimmed by 6 bases and the J gene end by 0 bases; junction bases not matched to a gene: 3. The CDR3 totals 14 residues. Germline values: CDR1 SGHRS, CDR2 YFSETQ. The CDR3 loop reads CASTRDRGSYEQYF. The DNA of the CDR3 is TGCGCCAGCACCCGGGACAGGGGCTCCTACGAGCAGTACTTC.

The chain couples TRBV11-3 to TRBJ2-1; D is unresolved. Trimming took off 3 bases at V and 4 bases at J, with 16 bases between the two ends. The CDR3 covers 16 residues. Germline loops: CDR1 SGHNT, CDR2 YENEEA. This CDR3 is CASSLRSQGVYNEQFF. The CDR3 DNA sequence: TGTGCCAGCAGCTTGCGGTCCCAAGGAGTGTACAATGAGCAGTTCTTC.

This chain links TRBV10-3 with TRBJ1-1; D is unresolved. Trimming took 11 bases from V and 1 from J, leaving 5 bases between them. The CDR3 loop spans 10 amino acids. CDR1 and CDR2 (germline): ENHRY, SYGVKD. The CDR3 sequence is CASGNTEAFF. CDR3 nucleotides: TGTGCCTCGGGGAACACTGAAGCTTTCTTT.

This rearrangement joins TRBV5-1 to TRBJ1-5; the match to TRBD1 covers 7 bases. The CDR3 is made up of 14 amino acids. Trimming removed 0 bases from V and 4 bases from J; junction bases left unmatched: 1. Germline CDR1 SGHRS, CDR2 YFSETQ. The CDR3 sequence: CASSLEGANQPQHF. The CDR3 region has the DNA TGCGCCAGCAGCTTGGAGGGGGCGAATCAGCCCCAGCATTTT.

The rearrangement uses TRBV9 and TRBJ2-3, with 7 bases fitting TRBD2. Germline V CDR1 and CDR2: SGDLS, YYNGEE. V shed 3 bases and J 0 bases; nucleotides not matched to a gene: 7. The CDR3 sequence is 16 residues long. The CDR3 protein is CASSELAEPSTDTQYF. In DNA form, the CDR3 reads TGTGCCAGCAGCGAGCTAGCGGAACCTAGCACAGATACGCAGTATTTT.

This clone has a handful of counts. This chain links TRBV7-2 with TRBJ2-1, with TRBD2 identical over 9 bases. The CDR3 loop spans 14 amino acids. V shed 7 bases and J 6 bases; nucleotides not matched to a gene: 7. Germline CDR1 and CDR2: SGHTA and FQGNSA. CDR3 sequence (DNA): TGTGCCAGCACCCTGACTAGCGGCCCCAATGAGCAGTTCTTC. This encodes CASTLTSGPNEQFF.